These T cell receptor beta chains were read from a single sample in a study of glioma-infiltrating T cells after dendritic cell vaccination. The data were produced by immunoSEQ multiplex PCR, yet TCRdb's version contains in-frame clones alone and is incomplete. The sample has under 100,000 clones, about 85% seen once. The starting material was blood, obtained before dendritic cell vaccination. The origin of the receptors is a human donor with glioblastoma. The CDR3 runs from the conserved cysteine through the conserved F or W. The D gene is left open where the match is weak. Clone size is given for some rows only: seen once, a few or many times, or a class if the clone is expanded.

D: NA; size: NA; J: TRBJ2-7; V: TRBV27; DNA: TGTGCCAGCAGTAGCCGGGACAACACCTACGAGCAGTACTTC; CDR3: CASSSRDNTYEQYF
D: NA; size: NA; J: TRBJ2-1; V: TRBV10-3; DNA: TGTGCGTCTTCCGTCCTCGGCAATGAGCAGTTCTTC; CDR3: CASSVLGNEQFF
D: NA; size: NA; J: TRBJ1-5; V: TRBV7-2; DNA: TGTGCCAGCAGTTATGTGGGCTCCGATCAGCCCCAGCATTTT; CDR3: CASSYVGSDQPQHF
D: NA; size: NA; J: TRBJ1-1; V: TRBV5-5; DNA: TGTGCCAGCAGCTTTAGAGTCATGAACACTGAAGCTTTCTTT; CDR3: CASSFRVMNTEAFF
D: TRBD2; size: NA; J: TRBJ2-2; V: TRBV19; DNA: TGTGCCAGTAGTCCCCGGACTAGCGGGAACACCGGGGAGCTGTTTTTT; CDR3: CASSPRTSGNTGELFF
D: NA; size: NA; J: TRBJ2-2; V: TRBV7-2; DNA: TGTGCCAGCAGCGCCAGCGGGCCGAACACCGGGGAGCTGTTTTTT; CDR3: CASSASGPNTGELFF
D: NA; size: NA; J: TRBJ1-5; V: TRBV10-2; DNA: TGCGCCAGCAGTGAGGCGCAGGTTAATCAGCCCCAGCATTTT; CDR3: CASSEAQVNQPQHF
D: NA; size: NA; J: TRBJ2-5; V: TRBV6-5; DNA: TGTGCCAGCAGTTACTCGAAATCGAGGGAGACCCAGTACTTC; CDR3: CASSYSKSRETQYF
D: NA; size: NA; J: TRBJ1-2; V: TRBV30; DNA: TGTGCCTGGAGTGTATACTGGGGCAGGGCAGACTATGGCTACACCTTC; CDR3: CAWSVYWGRADYGYTF
D: NA; size: NA; J: TRBJ1-2; V: TRBV21-1; DNA: TGTGCCACCGTAAGGGGAAACTATGGCTACACCTTC; CDR3: CATVRGNYGYTF
D: TRBD1; size: few; J: TRBJ1-4; V: TRBV27; DNA: TGTGCCAGCAGTCACCGACCGGGACAGATGAATGAAAAACTGTTTTTT; CDR3: CASSHRPGQMNEKLFF
D: NA; size: NA; J: TRBJ1-4; V: TRBV19; DNA: TGTGCCAGTAGTACCCTGAGCGAAAAACTGTTTTTT; CDR3: CASSTLSEKLFF
D: NA; size: NA; J: TRBJ1-5; V: TRBV30; DNA: TGTGCCTGGAGTGTAGCCAGCAATCAGCCCCAGCATTTT; CDR3: CAWSVASNQPQHF
D: NA; size: NA; J: TRBJ2-7; V: TRBV15; DNA: TGTGCCACGGCGGCAGGGGTTAACTACGAGCAGTACTTC; CDR3: CATAAGVNYEQYF
D: NA; size: NA; J: TRBJ2-2; V: TRBV7-9; DNA: TGTGCCAGCAGCTCCGCAGGGGACACCGGGGAGCTGTTTTTT; CDR3: CASSSAGDTGELFF
D: TRBD2; size: NA; J: TRBJ2-1; V: TRBV10-1; DNA: TGCGCCAGCAGTGCCTCGGGGGGGGTCTATGAGCAGTTCTTC; CDR3: CASSASGGVYEQFF
D: NA; size: NA; J: TRBJ1-2; V: TRBV5-4; DNA: TGTGCCAGCAGTAGAACCCGGGAGCTCCCCGCGGATGGCTACACCTTC; CDR3: CASSRTRELPADGYTF
D: TRBD2; size: NA; J: TRBJ2-3; V: TRBV5-4; DNA: TGTGCCAGCAGCTTGGGTCTAGCGGGAGCCACAGATACGCAGTATTTT; CDR3: CASSLGLAGATDTQYF
D: TRBD1; size: few; J: TRBJ1-5; V: TRBV18; DNA: TGTGCCAGCTCACTGGGGGACAGGGCGAATCAGCCCCAGCATTTT; CDR3: CASSLGDRANQPQHF
D: TRBD1; size: once; J: TRBJ2-7; V: TRBV10-2; DNA: TGCGCCAGCAGCGGACAGGGGGCTAGTTACGAGCAGTACTTC; CDR3: CASSGQGASYEQYF
D: TRBD2; size: NA; J: TRBJ2-3; V: TRBV4-1; DNA: TGCGCCAGCAGCCTCTCTAGGGGCCTAGCGGGGGGGCTCGGCACAGATACGCAGTATTTT; CDR3: CASSLSRGLAGGLGTDTQYF
D: NA; size: NA; J: TRBJ2-4; V: TRBV5-4; DNA: TGTGCCAGCAGCTTGGGTTCAGAGGGGGAAAAGTACTTC; CDR3: CASSLGSEGEKYF
D: NA; size: NA; J: TRBJ1-2; V: TRBV2; DNA: TGTGCCAGCAGTTTACAGGGTAACTATGGCTACACCTTC; CDR3: CASSLQGNYGYTF
D: TRBD1; size: NA; J: TRBJ2-7; V: TRBV29-1; DNA: TGCAGCGTTGAAGATCCGACAGGGAGATCTACGAGGCAGTACTTC; CDR3: CSVEDPTGRSTRQYF
D: NA; size: NA; J: TRBJ2-7; V: TRBV7-9; DNA: TGTGCCAGCAGCTTACCGGTTTCCTACGAGCAGTACTTC; CDR3: CASSLPVSYEQYF
D: NA; size: NA; J: TRBJ2-1; V: TRBV11-3; DNA: TGTGCCAGCAGCCTCCGGGACTCTTTGGTCAATGAGCAGTTCTTC; CDR3: CASSLRDSLVNEQFF
D: NA; size: NA; J: TRBJ1-1; V: TRBV9; DNA: TGTGCCAGCAGCGGGTGGGGGGACACTGAAGCTTTCTTT; CDR3: CASSGWGDTEAFF
D: NA; size: NA; J: TRBJ2-5; V: TRBV10-1; DNA: TGCGCCAGCAGTGCCCGGTCCCTCCAAGAGACCCAGTACTTC; CDR3: CASSARSLQETQYF
D: NA; size: NA; J: TRBJ2-7; V: TRBV18; DNA: TGTGCCAGCTCACCAGAGTTGGGGCCCTACGAGCAGTACTTC; CDR3: CASSPELGPYEQYF
D: NA; size: NA; J: TRBJ1-1; V: TRBV29-1; DNA: TGCAGCGTTGAAGATCGAAGCGCTGAAGCTTTCTTT; CDR3: CSVEDRSAEAFF
D: TRBD1; size: NA; J: TRBJ2-2; V: TRBV19; DNA: TGTGCCAGTACCCCAATCTCCGGGACAGGGGGCACCGGGGAGCTGTTTTTT; CDR3: CASTPISGTGGTGELFF
D: NA; size: NA; J: TRBJ2-6; V: TRBV7-2; DNA: TGTGCCAGCAGCTTGCAGGGGGGTGGGGCCAACGTCCTGACTTTC; CDR3: CASSLQGGGANVLTF
D: NA; size: NA; J: TRBJ2-1; V: TRBV4-2; DNA: TGTGCCAGCAGCCAAGAAGGTAGGCCTTTTACTAGCTCCTACAATGAGCAGTTCTTC; CDR3: CASSQEGRPFTSSYNEQFF
D: TRBD2; size: NA; J: TRBJ2-6; V: TRBV19; DNA: TGTGCCAGTAGTATAGGCGGGGGCTCTGGGGCCAACGTCCTGACTTTC; CDR3: CASSIGGGSGANVLTF
D: NA; size: once; J: TRBJ1-3; V: TRBV4-1; DNA: TGCGCCAGCAGCCGACCCGGCGCGAGGGCCCCCTGGGGAAGCACCATATATTTT; CDR3: CASSRPGARAPWGSTIYF
D: NA; size: NA; J: TRBJ2-7; V: TRBV5-1; DNA: TGCGCCAGCGCAGAAAACCAGGGGATCGGGCAGTACTTC; CDR3: CASAENQGIGQYF
D: TRBD2; size: NA; J: TRBJ2-5; V: TRBV2; DNA: TGTGCCAGCAGTGAGACTAGCGGGGGTGAGACCCAGTACTTC; CDR3: CASSETSGGETQYF
D: TRBD1; size: NA; J: TRBJ1-2; V: TRBV5-6; DNA: TGTGCCAGCAGCTTGGACAGGGGGGGGTATGGCTACACCTTC; CDR3: CASSLDRGGYGYTF
D: NA; size: NA; J: TRBJ2-7; V: TRBV5-1; DNA: TGCGCCAGCAGCTCGACTCAACCGGGGGCCTACGAGCAGTACTTC; CDR3: CASSSTQPGAYEQYF
D: TRBD1; size: NA; J: TRBJ1-5; V: TRBV10-3; DNA: TGTGCCATCAGCCCAGACAGGGGACAGCCCCAGCATTTT; CDR3: CAISPDRGQPQHF
D: NA; size: NA; J: TRBJ2-4; V: TRBV7-9; DNA: TGTGCCAGCAGCTTAGGGTCTAGCTCAACCAAAAACATTCAGTACTTC; CDR3: CASSLGSSSTKNIQYF
D: TRBD1; size: NA; J: TRBJ1-2; V: TRBV6-1; DNA: TGTGCCAGCAGTGGGAACCTCGGGACAGCTAACTATGGCTACACCTTC; CDR3: CASSGNLGTANYGYTF
D: TRBD1; size: NA; J: TRBJ1-2; V: TRBV6-1; DNA: TGTGCCAGCAGTGCGGGACTGATGACAGGGTATGGCTACACCTTC; CDR3: CASSAGLMTGYGYTF
D: TRBD1; size: few; J: TRBJ2-7; V: TRBV19; DNA: TGTGCCAGTAGCTCCGGGACAGGGGGCTCCTACGAGCAGTACTTC; CDR3: CASSSGTGGSYEQYF
D: TRBD2; size: NA; J: TRBJ2-7; V: TRBV7-2; DNA: TGTGCCAGCAGCTTAGGGCCCCAACCTAGCGGGAGGAGGGCCTACGAGCAGTACTTC; CDR3: CASSLGPQPSGRRAYEQYF
D: TRBD1; size: NA; J: TRBJ2-5; V: TRBV4-2; DNA: TGTGCCAGCAGCCTAGAGAGACAGGGGACGATTCAAGAGACCCAGTACTTC; CDR3: CASSLERQGTIQETQYF
D: TRBD1; size: NA; J: TRBJ1-5; V: TRBV5-1; DNA: TGCGCCAGCAGCCCGGGACAGTATAGCAATCAGCCCCAGCATTTT; CDR3: CASSPGQYSNQPQHF
D: TRBD1; size: NA; J: TRBJ1-1; V: TRBV7-9; DNA: TGTGCCAGCAGCAAAGAGACAGGGGGGGCCTCTGAAGCTTTCTTT; CDR3: CASSKETGGASEAFF
D: NA; size: NA; J: TRBJ1-2; V: TRBV5-1; DNA: TGCGCCAGCAGCCCTGAAGGGGGCTATGGCTACACCTTC; CDR3: CASSPEGGYGYTF
D: TRBD2; size: NA; J: TRBJ2-3; V: TRBV11-2; DNA: TGTGCCAGCAGCTTTACGGCGGGAGCGGGAGATACGCAGTATTTT; CDR3: CASSFTAGAGDTQYF
D: TRBD1; size: NA; J: TRBJ2-7; V: TRBV4-2; DNA: TGTGCCAGCAGCCAAGACGCAGGCCAGGGGGCTAGGAACGAGCAGTACTTC; CDR3: CASSQDAGQGARNEQYF
D: TRBD2; size: NA; J: TRBJ2-7; V: TRBV28; DNA: TGTGCCAGCAGGCGACCGGGGGGAGGGCCGGCCGAGCAGTACTTC; CDR3: CASRRPGGGPAEQYF
D: NA; size: NA; J: TRBJ1-6; V: TRBV5-1; DNA: TGCGCCAGCAGCTTGGACAATCCCTATAATTCACCCCTCCACTTT; CDR3: CASSLDNPYNSPLHF
D: NA; size: NA; J: TRBJ1-1; V: TRBV7-3; DNA: TGTGCCAGCAGCCCAGGGGCTGAAGCTTTCTTT; CDR3: CASSPGAEAFF
D: TRBD2; size: once; J: TRBJ2-1; V: TRBV9; DNA: TGTGCCAGCAGCGAAGGACTAGCGGGAACCTACAATGAGCAGTTCTTC; CDR3: CASSEGLAGTYNEQFF